This T cell receptor (beta chain) appears in the sequencing data of a study of memory CD8 T cells in hepatitis C reinfection (dated by TCRdb to the late 2010s). For context, the study as a whole: Of the five donors, three spontaneously resolved two consecutive HCV infections, and two cleared a primary infection but developed chronic infection after reinfection. Across an HCV reinfection episode in four or five donors, the study followed the TCR beta repertoire of virus-specific CD8 T cells over time. The peak reinfection time point was selected on the basis of previously published longitudinal tetramer+ CD8 T cell frequency data. An HCV reinfection was defined as a positive HCV RNA test that came after two negative tests taken at least 60 days apart. In the reinfection study, participants who had previously resolved an HCV infection were followed up every 3 months. Peak reinfection samples were collected 3 to 8 weeks after reinfection was detected. A few reinfection cases with stored pre-reinfection samples were identified between about 2009 and 2013.

On the study overall, not on this receptor specifically: Because only five donors were included, definitive conclusions about public clonotypes linked to secondary clearance could not be reached by the study.

About this clone: The antigen this receptor binds is unknown. Nothing much larger sits one base from this clone, and base qualities are not available.

CDR1 MGHRA and CDR2 YSYEKL are derived from the germline V gene. The CDR3 contains 15 residues, cysteine and phenylalanine counted. Only the CDR3 portion is preserved as DNA: 45 bases, with reading frame beginning at the first base. V ends up 3 bases short and J 5 bases short, with an unmatched junction base count of 4. The library was made by the immunoSEQ multiplex PCR assay. Genomic DNA was extracted from sorted cells, and the TCR beta V, D and J regions were sequenced by Adaptive Biotechnologies' automated high-throughput method. A two-step, bias-controlled multiplex PCR was used to amplify the CDR3 regions. An Illumina instrument was used to sequence the amplified TCR beta libraries. In the original analysis: Demultiplexed reads were processed to reduce amplification and sequencing bias, and CDR3 sequences were assigned to gene families using the IMGT database. ImmunoSEQ software version 2.0 was used to analyze the repertoire data. Out-of-frame sequences and sequences with stop codons in the CDR3 were removed from clonotype lists. Clonotypes with a frequency below 0.01% were excluded because such low-frequency clonotypes corresponded to less than one cell. Richness was computed as observed richness divided by input cell number, and evenness as Shannon entropy divided by log observed richness. To measure repertoire diversity and how similar the repertoire was between time points, Simpson diversity and Morisita-Horn overlap indices were applied. Each clonotype was placed into one of four groups: dominant (>1%), sub-dominant (0.5-0.99%), low abundance (0.1-0.49%) or lowest abundance (<0.1%). For the germline index, total nucleotide additions were subtracted from total CDR3 length, and that difference was then divided by total CDR3 length. TCRdb stores this immuneACCESS table with in-frame sequences only. Part of the clones is absent; in the studies checked, under half of the shortfall reflects unresolved V genes, and no reason is known for the rest. D and trimming were read from the DNA, whereas the V and J calls and clone size are those reported in that table. The table for this sample lists 44,000 or so clones; approximately 90% of them were counted only once. More than 0.95% of the sample goes to the ten largest clones.

This specimen's time point label, interpreted: peak reinfection, 3 to 8 weeks after reinfection detection. Sorted cells were sequenced directly ex vivo, without in vitro expansion prior to TCR sequencing. The donors, who were people who inject drugs, were enrolled in the Montreal Acute Hepatitis C Cohort Study (HEPCO) in Canada. As controls, total naive CD8 T cells, sorted as viable CD3+ CD8+ CD45RO-, were obtained from a couple of donors at each of the three reinfection time points. Before sorting, cryopreserved peripheral blood mononuclear cells were thawed, and CD8 T cells were purified from the thawed cells. The MACS CD8+ T cell Isolation Kit was used to enrich CD8 T cells by negative selection. Cells were sorted on a BD FACSAria II sorter running FACSDiva software, and FlowJo was used to analyze the data.

This TCR came from a man aged 18 to 35 with hepatitis C virus infection. The chain employs TRBV4-1 and TRBJ1-5, and 10 junctional nucleotides match TRBD1. Input material: naive CD8+ T cells sorted from blood. The sample's cell subset or site label, decoded: total naive CD8+CD45RO- T cells. The bases are TGCGCCAGCAGCCAGGACAGGGGGTTCCATCAGCCCCAGCATTTT. This encodes CASSQDRGFHQPQHF.